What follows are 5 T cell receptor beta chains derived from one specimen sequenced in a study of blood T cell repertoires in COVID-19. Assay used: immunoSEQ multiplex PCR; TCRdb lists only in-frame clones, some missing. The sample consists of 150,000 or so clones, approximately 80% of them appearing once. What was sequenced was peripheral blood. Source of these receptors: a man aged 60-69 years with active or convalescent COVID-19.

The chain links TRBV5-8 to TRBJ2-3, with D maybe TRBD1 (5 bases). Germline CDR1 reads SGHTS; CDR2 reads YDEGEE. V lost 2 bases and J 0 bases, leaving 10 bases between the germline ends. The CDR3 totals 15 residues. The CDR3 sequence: CASSLKGASTDTQYF. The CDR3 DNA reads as TGTGCCAGCAGCTTAAAAGGGGCTAGCACAGATACGCAGTATTTT.

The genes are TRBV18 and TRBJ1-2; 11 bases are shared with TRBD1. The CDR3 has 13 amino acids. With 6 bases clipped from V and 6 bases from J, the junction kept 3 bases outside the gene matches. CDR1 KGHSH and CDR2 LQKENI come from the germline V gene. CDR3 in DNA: TGTGCCAGCTCCCAGGGACAGGGGGATGGCTACACCTTC. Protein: CASSQGQGDGYTF.

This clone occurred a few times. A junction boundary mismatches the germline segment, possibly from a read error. The DNA for the CDR3 is TGTGCCAGCAGCCAAGGTCCGGGGGTCCGCTTT. It yields the protein CASSQGPGVRF. The V gene is TRBV3-1 (or the pseudogene TRBV3-2), the J gene TRBJ1-6; D perhaps matches TRBD1 (5 bases). There are 11 residues in the CDR3. Germline-derived CDR1 and CDR2 are LGHDT and YNNKEL (reference sequence).

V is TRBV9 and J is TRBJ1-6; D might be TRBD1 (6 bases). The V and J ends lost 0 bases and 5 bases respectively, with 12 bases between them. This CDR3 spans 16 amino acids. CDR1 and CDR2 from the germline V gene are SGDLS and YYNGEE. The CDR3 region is CASSVDGGRDNSPLHF. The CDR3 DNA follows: TGTGCCAGCAGCGTAGACGGGGGGCGGGATAATTCACCCCTCCACTTT.

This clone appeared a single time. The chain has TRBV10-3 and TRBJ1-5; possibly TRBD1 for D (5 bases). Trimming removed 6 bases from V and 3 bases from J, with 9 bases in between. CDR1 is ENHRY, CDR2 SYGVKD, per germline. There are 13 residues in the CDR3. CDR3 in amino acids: CAISRQHNQPQHF. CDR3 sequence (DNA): TGTGCCATCAGCCGACAGCACAATCAGCCCCAGCATTTT.